The 25 T cell receptor beta chains reported below all come from one sample, sequenced in a study of cytomegalovirus exposure and HLA in healthy donors. PCR was performed using 60 Vbeta and 13 Jbeta primers. Here immunoSEQ multiplex PCR was the method, and the copy in TCRdb shows in-frame clones only, minus some. This sample has under 200,000 clones; roughly four fifths occur once, and the top ten carry roughly 2%. The sample was PBMCs. These receptors were collected from a woman under 30 in good health and CMV-seronegative.

The chain uses TRBV19 and TRBJ1-6, with D possibly being TRBD1 (5 bases). Germline V gene data show CDR1 as LNHDA and CDR2 as SQIVND (reference sequence). The V end lost 3 bases, the J end lost 11 bases, and 17 bases lay between the germline ends. The CDR3 loop spans 15 amino acids. The CDR3 is CASSISEGGGPPLHF. CDR3 in DNA: TGTGCCAGTAGTATTTCCGAAGGCGGGGGTCCACCCCTCCACTTT.

The rearrangement links TRBV29-1 to TRBJ2-1; 7 bases map to TRBD1. The CDR3 extends over 13 amino acids. Germline V gene data show CDR1 as SQVTM and CDR2 as ANQGSEA. The J segment lost 5 bases and the V segment lost 3 bases, leaving 4 bases of the junction unmatched. Here the CDR3 reads CSVEGQSNNEQFF. CDR3 nucleotides: TGCAGCGTTGAGGGACAGAGTAACAATGAGCAGTTCTTC.

V is TRBV2 and J is TRBJ2-7; 8 nucleotides align to TRBD1. Trimming took 6 bases from V and 6 from J; bases not matched to a gene: 13. In germline, CDR1 is SNHLY, CDR2 FYNNEI. CDR3 length equals 15 residues. CDR3 in amino acids: CASRETQDRVSEQYF. The CDR3 DNA is TGTGCCAGCAGGGAGACCCAGGACAGGGTGAGCGAGCAGTACTTC. The full variable domain, completed using reference TRBV2 and TRBJ2-7, is EPEVTQTPSHQVTQMGQEVILRCVPISNHLYFYWYRQILGQKVEFLVSFYNNEISEKSEIFDDQFSVERPDGSNFTLKIRSTKLEDSAMYFCASRETQDRVSEQYFGPGTRLTVT.

J is TRBJ1-5 and V is TRBV19; 7 bases align to TRBD1. Germline V gives CDR1 LNHDA, CDR2 SQIVND (reference sequence). The ends lost 8 bases at V and 0 bases at J; junction bases unmatched: 10. The CDR3 is 16 amino acids. CDR3 DNA: TGTGCCAGTGACCGGGACAGCGGATATAGCAATCAGCCCCAGCATTTT. Protein sequence: CASDRDSGYSNQPQHF.

In this sample, this clone turned up a few times. The V gene is TRBV7-3, the J gene TRBJ2-1; D is unclear. Trimming took off 0 bases at V and 7 bases at J, with 7 bases between the two ends. The CDR3 covers 13 residues. Germline loops: CDR1 SGHTA, CDR2 FQGTGA. The CDR3 loop reads CASSLTRLNEQFF. The CDR3 DNA reads as TGTGCCAGCAGCTTAACCAGGTTGAATGAGCAGTTCTTC.

This chain uses TRBV29-1 with TRBJ2-5, with D possibly matching TRBD2 (5 bases). Per germline, CDR1 SQVTM and CDR2 ANQGSEA. CDR3 length equals 15 residues. Trimming pared 4 bases from V and 0 bases from J, leaving 15 bases between. The CDR3 coding sequence is TGCAGCGTTGGGCGGGTGAGGACGTACCAAGAGACCCAGTACTTC. Translation: CSVGRVRTYQETQYF.

This clone was counted only a few times. The chain joins TRBV6-5 to TRBJ1-6; 8 positions match TRBD1. Trimming cost V 0 bases and J 5 bases; bases outside gene matches: 0. Germline assignment: CDR1 MNHEY and CDR2 SVGAGI. This CDR3 is 15 amino acids long. The CDR3 coding sequence is TGTGCCAGCAGTTACTCGGGACAGGATAATTCACCCCTCCACTTT. Residues: CASSYSGQDNSPLHF.

This rearrangement joins TRBV2 to TRBJ1-1; possibly TRBD1 for D (5 bases). CDR1 is SNHLY, CDR2 FYNNEI, per germline. V gave up 6 bases and J gave up 1 base, with 9 bases separating them. The CDR3 is 13 residues long. Here the CDR3 reads CASRRDRNTEAFF. In nucleotides, the CDR3 is TGTGCCAGCAGGCGCGACAGGAACACTGAAGCTTTCTTT.

The genes are TRBV5-4 and TRBJ2-7, with TRBD1 matching over 9 bases. The CDR3 extends over 13 amino acids. Germline trimming cut 0 bases from V and 5 bases from J; bases unmatched to any gene: 0. Germline assignment: CDR1 SGHNT and CDR2 YYREEE (reference sequence). In DNA, the CDR3 is TGTGCCAGCAGCTTGGGGGACAGGGACGAGCAGTACTTC. This encodes CASSLGDRDEQYF. Drawing the rest from reference TRBV5-4 and TRBJ2-7, the complete variable domain is ETGVTQSPTHLIKTRGQQVTLRCSSQSGHNTVSWYQQALGQGPQFIFQYYREEENGRGNFPPRFSGLQFPNYSSELNVNALELDDSALYLCASSLGDRDEQYFGPGTRLTVT.

This chain uses TRBV25-1 with TRBJ2-6, with 7 positions matching TRBD1. Germline CDR1 MGHDK, CDR2 SYGVNS. Trimming at V came to 2 bases and at J to 2 bases, leaving 9 bases not matched to a gene. This CDR3 is 18 amino acids long. The CDR3 DNA reads TGTGCCAGCAGTGAAAGTAGGGGGCGAGTGACTGGGGCCAACGTCCTGACTTTC. It codes for CASSESRGRVTGANVLTF.

CDR3 nucleotides: TGTGCCAGCAGCTTAGGGACAGGAACTGACTACACCTTC. Its translation is CASSLGTGTDYTF. The chain employs TRBV5-4 and TRBJ1-2; TRBD1 agrees at 8 bases. The germline gives CDR1 SGHNT, CDR2 YYREEE (reference sequence). Trimming took 2 bases from V and 10 from J; bases not matched to a gene: 7. The CDR3 has 13 residues.

This chain connects TRBV12-5 to TRBJ1-5, with 8 bases identical to TRBD1. The length of the CDR3 is 16 residues. CDR1 is LGHNT, CDR2 FRNRAP, per germline. J lost 7 bases, V lost 2 bases, and 10 bases had no gene match. The CDR3: CASGLPRTGLGQPQHF. Here the CDR3 DNA reads TGTGCTAGTGGTTTGCCGCGGACAGGGCTAGGGCAGCCCCAGCATTTT.

The J gene is TRBJ2-1, the V gene TRBV28, with 11 bases fitting TRBD1. V lost 6 bases, J lost 4 bases, and 8 bases stayed unmatched. Germline V gene sequence: CDR1 MDHEN, CDR2 SYDVKM. The CDR3 spans 16 residues. The CDR3 reads CASSPPGTGGYNEQFF. For the CDR3, the DNA is TGTGCCAGCAGCCCTCCCGGGACAGGGGGATACAATGAGCAGTTCTTC.

V gene TRBV15 combines with J gene TRBJ2-1, with 8 nucleotides matching TRBD1. Germline trimming cut 6 bases from V and 5 bases from J; bases unmatched to any gene: 6. The germline gives CDR1 LNHNV, CDR2 YYDKDF (reference sequence). The CDR3 consists of 14 residues. CDR3 amino acids: CATRTGQANNEQFF. The CDR3 coding sequence is TGTGCCACCAGGACGGGACAGGCAAACAATGAGCAGTTCTTC.

This clone was recorded a few times. Here the CDR3 DNA reads TGCGCCAGCAGCCCCGGTGACACTCTCTCTGGAAACACCATATATTTT. Its protein is CASSPGDTLSGNTIYF. V usage is TRBV4-1 and J usage is TRBJ1-3; D is undetermined. The germline gives CDR1 MGHRA, CDR2 YSYEKL. CDR3 length equals 16 residues. V was shortened by 4 bases and J by 0 bases, with 13 bases between the two germline ends.

The table lists this clone with a count of one. V gene TRBV28 combines with J gene TRBJ2-2; 10 nucleotides align to TRBD1. The V and J ends lost 1 base and 5 bases, in that order; junction bases with no gene match: 4. The CDR3 length is 16 residues. Germline V gene sequence: CDR1 MDHEN, CDR2 SYDVKM. The CDR3 spells CASSLLGQGLTGELFF. In nucleotides, the CDR3 is TGTGCCAGCAGTTTATTGGGACAGGGGCTAACCGGGGAGCTGTTTTTT.

This chain connects TRBV6-6 to TRBJ1-2; TRBD1 matches 12 bases. J gave up 3 bases and V 5 bases, and 4 bases lay outside the gene matches. The CDR3 length is 15 residues. Germline CDR1 MNHNY, CDR2 SVGAGI (reference sequence). In DNA form, the CDR3 reads TGTGCCAGCAGTCGTGGGACAGGGGGCGACTATGGCTACACCTTC. It is translated as CASSRGTGGDYGYTF.

The chain combines TRBV7-6 with TRBJ1-3; maybe TRBD1 (5 bases). The CDR3 length is 16 residues. V lost 0 bases to trimming and J lost 2 bases, with 11 bases between them. Germline-derived CDR1 and CDR2 are SGHVS and FNYEAQ. The CDR3 DNA is TGTGCCAGCAGCTTAGCGGGCCAAGGGGCTGGAAACACCATATATTTT. The encoded protein is CASSLAGQGAGNTIYF.

The rearrangement joins TRBV9 to TRBJ1-1, with 9 bases aligning to TRBD1. Germline V gene data show CDR1 as SGDLS and CDR2 as YYNGEE. This CDR3 has 18 residues. V was pared by 0 bases and J by 1 base, with 10 bases of the junction left unmatched. This chain's CDR3 is CASSVGTGGIFSNTEAFF. CDR3 nucleotide sequence: TGTGCCAGCAGCGTAGGAACAGGGGGCATTTTCTCGAACACTGAAGCTTTCTTT.

The chain combines TRBV30 with TRBJ2-1, with D tentatively TRBD1 (5 bases). The CDR3 length is 15 residues. The germline V gene has CDR1 GTSNPN and CDR2 SVGIG (reference sequence). V was shortened by 0 bases and J by 0 bases, with 9 bases between the two germline ends. As DNA, the CDR3 is TGTGCCTGGAGTGTTGGGGCGAGCTCCTACAATGAGCAGTTCTTC. Translation: CAWSVGASSYNEQFF.

The chain is built from TRBV28 and TRBJ2-1, with D possibly TRBD2 on 5 matching bases. Germline V gene sequence: CDR1 MDHEN, CDR2 SYDVKM. V lost 6 bases, J lost 1 base, and 16 bases lay in between. This CDR3 contains 16 residues. As DNA, the CDR3 is TGTGCCAGCAGCCTCGGAGGTACGGGATCCTACAATGAGCAGTTCTTC. This sequence encodes CASSLGGTGSYNEQFF.

This clone was recorded once. This sequence joins TRBV6-5 and TRBJ2-7, with 13 bases lining up with TRBD2. The CDR3 is 16 residues long. The V segment lost 2 bases and the J segment 6 bases; nucleotides outside the gene matches: 7. In germline, CDR1 is MNHEY, CDR2 SVGAGI. DNA of the CDR3: TGTGCCAGCAGTTACAGTTTCCGGACTAGCGGGGGCGAGCAGTACTTC. Its protein is CASSYSFRTSGGEQYF.

The chain combines TRBV19 with TRBJ1-2; 7 bases fit TRBD1. Germline V gene data show CDR1 as LNHDA and CDR2 as SQIVND (reference sequence). This CDR3 region has 15 residues. The V gene end was trimmed by 3 bases and the J gene end by 2 bases; junction bases not matched to a gene: 6. The CDR3 nucleotides are TGTGCCAGTAGTATCTCGGACAGGTCCAACTATGGCTACACCTTC. Protein sequence: CASSISDRSNYGYTF.

The DNA of the CDR3 is TGTGCCAGCCTCGAACAGGGGGCCAGGAGTGAAGCTTTCTTT. This sequence encodes CASLEQGARSEAFF. The genes are TRBV6-1 and TRBJ1-1, with 9 nucleotides matching TRBD1. V lost 8 bases to trimming and J lost 7 bases; unmatched junction nucleotides: 11. CDR3 length: 14 residues. CDR1 and CDR2 (germline): MNHNS, SASEGT.

The rearrangement joins TRBV7-3 to TRBJ2-1, with D tentatively TRBD2 (5 bases). The CDR3 spans 17 residues. V dropped 5 bases and J dropped 3 bases, with 20 bases sitting between them. CDR1 is SGHTA, CDR2 FQGTGA, per germline. CDR3 sequence reads: CASSPKLGPSRYNEQFF. CDR3 nucleotides: TGTGCCAGCAGCCCGAAACTAGGCCCGAGCCGCTACAATGAGCAGTTCTTC. Drawing the rest from reference TRBV7-3 and TRBJ2-1, the complete variable domain is GAGVSQTPSNKVTEKGKYVELRCDPISGHTALYWYRQSLGQGPEFLIYFQGTGAADDSGLPNDRFFAVRPEGSVSTLKIQRTERGDSAVYLCASSPKLGPSRYNEQFFGPGTRLTVL.